This is a list of T cell receptor beta chains from one sample in a study of blood T cell repertoires in COVID-19. Produced via immunoSEQ multiplex PCR; TCRdb's table is partial and in-frame only. Among roughly 90,000 clones, about 85% were seen once, and the ten largest hold 35% to 40%. The sequenced sample was peripheral blood. All receptors derive from an older man with acute or convalescent COVID-19. The CDR3 runs from the conserved cysteine through the conserved F or W. The order of the fields is CDR3 length, clone size, J gene, D gene, V gene, CDR3 DNA, CDR3 protein. D genes are given only for firm matches. The size entry is marked missing in some rows and otherwise reads once, few, many or a size class.

length: 15
size: once
J: TRBJ2-3
D: NA
V: TRBV10-3
DNA: TGTGCCATCAGTGAAACCGACTCGCCCCTAGATACGCAGTATTTT
CDR3: CAISETDSPLDTQYF

length: 16
size: NA
J: TRBJ2-6
D: NA
V: TRBV7-9
DNA: TGTGCCAGCAGCCCCCCGACAGTCTCTGGGGCCAACGTCCTGACTTTC
CDR3: CASSPPTVSGANVLTF

length: 17
size: NA
J: TRBJ1-4
D: TRBD1
V: TRBV19
DNA: TGTGCCAGTAGTGCGGCGGGACAGGGTTGGACTAATGAAAAACTGTTTTTT
CDR3: CASSAAGQGWTNEKLFF

length: 11
size: NA
J: TRBJ2-7
D: NA
V: TRBV21-1
DNA: TGTGCCAGCAGCAAAGGGACTAAATTTAACTTC
CDR3: CASSKGTKFNF

length: 16
size: NA
J: TRBJ1-4
D: NA
V: TRBV29-1
DNA: TGCAGCGTTATGTTACAGGGTATTGGAGCTAATGAAAAACTGTTTTTT
CDR3: CSVMLQGIGANEKLFF

length: 13
size: NA
J: TRBJ2-5
D: NA
V: TRBV6-5
DNA: TGTGCCAGCAGCTTACAGGGTAAAGAGACCCAGTACTTC
CDR3: CASSLQGKETQYF

length: 15
size: few
J: TRBJ2-2
D: TRBD2
V: TRBV6-5
DNA: TGTGCCAGCAGTACAAGACTAGCGGGAGCCGGGGAGCTGTTTTTT
CDR3: CASSTRLAGAGELFF

length: 18
size: NA
J: TRBJ1-1
D: TRBD1
V: TRBV18
DNA: TGTGCCAGCTCACAGAGGCGGGACAGGGGTCAGGGGGGCACTGAAGCTTTCTTT
CDR3: CASSQRRDRGQGGTEAFF

length: 11
size: NA
J: TRBJ1-5
D: NA
V: TRBV2
DNA: TGTGCCAGCAGTCAGGATTCACCCCAGCATTTT
CDR3: CASSQDSPQHF

length: 14
size: NA
J: TRBJ2-3
D: NA
V: TRBV10-3
DNA: TGTGCCATCATCGTAGCGGCTAGCACAGATACGCAGTATTTT
CDR3: CAIIVAASTDTQYF

length: 15
size: NA
J: TRBJ2-1
D: NA
V: TRBV6-5
DNA: TGTGCCAGCAACCCCAGGCTGAGTTCCTACAATGAGCAGTTCTTC
CDR3: CASNPRLSSYNEQFF

length: 14
size: NA
J: TRBJ1-2
D: TRBD1
V: TRBV6-5
DNA: TGTGCCAGCAGTACGGACAGGGGTAACTATGGCTACACCTTC
CDR3: CASSTDRGNYGYTF

length: 14
size: NA
J: TRBJ2-7
D: NA
V: TRBV30
DNA: TGTGCCTGGAGCTATCCGAGGGTCTCCTACGAGCAGTACTTC
CDR3: CAWSYPRVSYEQYF

length: 17
size: NA
J: TRBJ2-2
D: TRBD1
V: TRBV24-1
DNA: TGTGCCACCAGTGATAAACAGGGGGCACTGAACACCGGGGAGCTGTTTTTT
CDR3: CATSDKQGALNTGELFF

length: 17
size: NA
J: TRBJ1-5
D: NA
V: TRBV7-8
DNA: TGTGCCAGCAGCTTAGAATCAGGCACCTTGAGAAATCAGCCCCAGCATTTT
CDR3: CASSLESGTLRNQPQHF

length: 17
size: once
J: TRBJ1-6
D: NA
V: TRBV9
DNA: TGTGCCAGCAGCCCCCGGGGAGAGAGCTCCTATAATTCACCCCTCCACTTT
CDR3: CASSPRGESSYNSPLHF

length: 16
size: NA
J: TRBJ2-1
D: TRBD2
V: TRBV11-3
DNA: TGTGCCAGCAGCTTACAGGTAGCGGGAGGTTCCAATGAGCAGTTCTTC
CDR3: CASSLQVAGGSNEQFF

length: 17
size: NA
J: TRBJ2-7
D: TRBD2
V: TRBV29-1
DNA: TGCCCCGTTGGGTTAGCTAGCGGGAGGCGTCCCTCCTACGAGCAGTACTTC
CDR3: CPVGLASGRRPSYEQYF

length: 14
size: NA
J: TRBJ2-3
D: NA
V: TRBV19
DNA: TGTGCCAGTAGCCGGACAGCTGACACAGATACGCAGTATTTT
CDR3: CASSRTADTDTQYF

length: 17
size: NA
J: TRBJ2-6
D: TRBD2
V: TRBV18
DNA: TGTGCCAGCTCACCACCTACGGGAGGCTCTGGGGCCAACGTCCTGACTTTC
CDR3: CASSPPTGGSGANVLTF

length: 16
size: NA
J: TRBJ1-1
D: NA
V: TRBV4-3
DNA: TGCGCCAGCAGCCAAGAGGCAGGGCTCGGGAACACTGAAGCTTTCTTT
CDR3: CASSQEAGLGNTEAFF

length: 15
size: NA
J: TRBJ1-2
D: NA
V: TRBV4-2
DNA: TGTGCCAGCAGCCAAGATTACGGGGGAAACTATGGCTACACCTTC
CDR3: CASSQDYGGNYGYTF

length: 16
size: NA
J: TRBJ2-7
D: TRBD1
V: TRBV20-1
DNA: TGCAGTGCTAGTTTCCTACGGACAGGTCAAGACTACGAGCAGTACTTC
CDR3: CSASFLRTGQDYEQYF

length: 15
size: NA
J: TRBJ2-1
D: TRBD1
V: TRBV28
DNA: TGTGCCAGCAGTTTAAGGGGGCAAGGGAACAATGAGCAGTTCTTC
CDR3: CASSLRGQGNNEQFF

length: 20
size: NA
J: TRBJ1-5
D: NA
V: TRBV2
DNA: TGTGCCAGCAGTAAATATAGTGGGGTGCTGAGGGCAGCAGACAATCAGCCCCAGCATTTT
CDR3: CASSKYSGVLRAADNQPQHF

length: 19
size: NA
J: TRBJ2-1
D: TRBD2
V: TRBV14
DNA: TGTGCCAGCAGCCAGGTAGCGGGAGGGCCCCATAGCTCCTACAATGAGCAGTTCTTC
CDR3: CASSQVAGGPHSSYNEQFF

length: 15
size: NA
J: TRBJ2-2
D: NA
V: TRBV7-6
DNA: TGTGCCAGCAGCGACTACAAGGGGAACACCGGGGAGCTGTTTTTT
CDR3: CASSDYKGNTGELFF

length: 15
size: NA
J: TRBJ2-3
D: NA
V: TRBV5-4
DNA: TGTGCCAGCAGCTTGGCAGGAGGACCGGCAGATACGCAGTATTTT
CDR3: CASSLAGGPADTQYF

length: 15
size: NA
J: TRBJ1-1
D: TRBD1
V: TRBV15
DNA: TGTGCCACCAGCATGGAGAGGGGGCCGGGGACTGAAGCTTTCTTT
CDR3: CATSMERGPGTEAFF

length: 13
size: NA
J: TRBJ1-1
D: TRBD1
V: TRBV5-1
DNA: TGCGCCAGCAGCCCCGCAGGGGGCACTGAAGCTTTCTTT
CDR3: CASSPAGGTEAFF

length: 13
size: NA
J: TRBJ2-1
D: TRBD1
V: TRBV12-3/TRBV12-4
DNA: TGTGCCAGCAGTGGAACAGGGGGTGATGAGCAGTTCTTC
CDR3: CASSGTGGDEQFF

length: 15
size: NA
J: TRBJ1-2
D: TRBD1
V: TRBV19
DNA: TGTGCCAGTAGTAGATTGGGACAGACCAACTATGGCTACACCTTC
CDR3: CASSRLGQTNYGYTF

length: 13
size: NA
J: TRBJ1-2
D: TRBD1
V: TRBV30
DNA: TGTGCCTGGAAGCAGGGGGAAAGGAGTGGCTACACCTTC
CDR3: CAWKQGERSGYTF

length: 14
size: NA
J: TRBJ2-2
D: NA
V: TRBV3-1/TRBV3-2
DNA: TGTGCCAGCAGCGGAGCGGGTAACACCGGGGAGCTGTTTTTT
CDR3: CASSGAGNTGELFF

length: 13
size: NA
J: TRBJ1-5
D: NA
V: TRBV2
DNA: TGTGCCAGCAGACGACAGGATTATCAGCCCCAGCATTTT
CDR3: CASRRQDYQPQHF

length: 13
size: NA
J: TRBJ1-5
D: NA
V: TRBV6-5
DNA: TGTGCCAGCAGTTACTCCCAACAGGAACCCCAGCATTTT
CDR3: CASSYSQQEPQHF